Listed here are 15 T cell receptor beta chains from one sample, sequenced in a study of cytomegalovirus exposure and HLA in healthy donors. Use of 60 Vbeta and 13 Jbeta primers characterized the PCR. Assay used: immunoSEQ multiplex PCR; TCRdb lists only in-frame clones, some missing. This table has 100,000 to 150,000 clones, around 83% appearing once. The sequenced material came from PBMCs. The receptors come from a woman between 18 and 30 years old in good health and CMV-seropositive.

This chain joins TRBV18 and TRBJ1-5; a weak D match, TRBD1 (5 bases). The V gene lost 5 bases and the J gene lost 3 bases, with 11 bases spanning the gap. The CDR3 has 14 amino acids. CDR1 and CDR2 (germline): KGHSH, LQKENI. Here the CDR3 reads CASSSETVNQPQHF. CDR3 in DNA: TGTGCCAGCTCATCCGAGACAGTCAATCAGCCCCAGCATTTT.

This sequence joins TRBV13 and TRBJ2-7; maybe TRBD2 (7 bases). Trimming shortened V by 7 bases and J by 4 bases, and 17 bases separated the two germline ends. This CDR3 is built from 14 residues. Germline-derived CDR1 and CDR2 are PRHDT and FYEKMQ (reference sequence). CDR3 in amino acids: CASTFGGGVYEQYF. CDR3 nucleotide sequence: TGTGCCAGCACCTTTGGGGGGGGCGTTTACGAGCAGTACTTC.

The rearrangement links TRBV30 to TRBJ1-6, with 7 positions matching TRBD1. Germline V gene data show CDR1 as GTSNPN and CDR2 as SVGIG (reference sequence). The CDR3 consists of 14 residues. With 0 bases clipped from V and 7 bases from J, the junction kept 3 bases outside the gene matches. This chain's CDR3 is CAWSVLQGNSPLHF. Written as DNA, the CDR3 is TGTGCCTGGAGTGTACTACAGGGGAATTCACCCCTCCACTTT.

The rearrangement joins TRBV5-4 to TRBJ1-2; 10 bases map to TRBD1. The germline gives CDR1 SGHNT, CDR2 YYREEE (reference sequence). J lost 4 bases, V lost 4 bases, and 7 bases had no gene match. This CDR3 comprises 15 residues. DNA for the CDR3: TGTGCCAGCAGCACCGGACAGGGGGGGGGCTATGGCTACACCTTC. It translates to CASSTGQGGGYGYTF.

CDR3 in amino acids: CASSYSTSGGAAEQFF. The CDR3 coding sequence is TGTGCCAGCAGTTACTCGACCAGCGGGGGGGCCGCTGAGCAGTTCTTC. The chain combines TRBV6-6 with TRBJ2-1; 10 bases agree with TRBD2. V trimming: 0 bases; J trimming: 9 bases; junction bases outside the gene matches: 8. From germline, CDR1 is MNHNY and CDR2 SVGAGI (reference sequence). CDR3 length: 16 residues.

The chain recombines TRBV10-3 with TRBJ2-7; 9 nucleotides line up with TRBD2. The length of the CDR3 is 18 residues. J lost 3 bases, V lost 6 bases, and 18 bases had no gene match. Germline V CDR1 and CDR2: ENHRY, SYGVKD. The CDR3 sequence: CAIRRGGLAGLEFYEQYF. The CDR3 region has the DNA TGTGCCATCAGGAGAGGAGGCCTAGCGGGGCTCGAGTTCTACGAGCAGTACTTC.

The genes are TRBV6-5 and TRBJ1-2; a possible D gene is TRBD1 (6 bases). Germline V lookup: CDR1 MNHEY, CDR2 SVGAGI. CDR3 size: 15 residues. Trimming took off 0 bases at V and 2 bases at J, with 10 bases between the two ends. CDR3 nucleotide sequence: TGTGCCAGCAGTTACTCGGGGGCTGTGAACTATGGCTACACCTTC. It encodes CASSYSGAVNYGYTF.

About this clone: Because the CDR3's place on the DNA is in doubt, the DNA is left out and the CDR3 is given as listed by TCRdb. V usage is TRBV5-4 and J usage is TRBJ2-5; TRBD2 is the table's D call and was not checked against the DNA. From its first to its last residue, the CDR3 has 15 amino acids. Germline V gene data show CDR1 as SGHNT and CDR2 as YYREEE (reference sequence). CDR3 sequence: CASSLQRGGAGEQYF.

This chain links TRBV2 with TRBJ1-1, with D perhaps TRBD1 (6 bases). Germline CDR1 SNHLY, CDR2 FYNNEI. This CDR3 region has 11 residues. The V end was cut by 10 bases, the J end by 8 bases, with 14 bases between. In DNA, the CDR3 is TGTGCCATTCGTGACAGGTCAGAAGCTTTCTTT. It yields the protein CAIRDRSEAFF.

V gene TRBV25-1 combines with J gene TRBJ2-2; D is unclear. CDR3 size: 16 residues. Trimming took off 2 bases at V and 1 base at J, with 11 bases between the two ends. The germline CDR1 and CDR2 sequences are MGHDK and SYGVNS. CDR3 sequence (DNA): TGTGCCAGCAGTGAACCGCAAGCAGGGAACACCGGGGAGCTGTTTTTT. This codes for CASSEPQAGNTGELFF.

The rearrangement links TRBV10-3 to TRBJ2-7; D gene ambiguous. This CDR3 comprises 12 residues. Trimming removed 3 bases at V and 4 bases at J, with 7 bases between. Per germline, CDR1 ENHRY and CDR2 SYGVKD. The CDR3 DNA reads as TGTGCCATCAGTGATGTCGGGTACGAGCAGTACTTC. Protein sequence: CAISDVGYEQYF.

The chain uses TRBV4-2 and TRBJ2-5; 8 bases map to TRBD2. The germline CDR1 and CDR2 sequences are LGHNA and YNFKEQ. This CDR3 region has 16 residues. Trimming cost V 0 bases and J 5 bases; bases outside gene matches: 8. The CDR3 region is CASSQDSPGGRETQYF. The CDR3 DNA sequence: TGTGCCAGCAGCCAAGATTCACCGGGGGGGCGGGAGACCCAGTACTTC.

In this sample, this clone turned up a few times. This sequence joins TRBV2 and TRBJ2-3; tentatively, D is TRBD2 (5 bases). This CDR3 has 15 amino acids. V shed 1 base and J shed 4 bases, with 12 bases lying between them. CDR1 and CDR2 from the germline V gene are SNHLY and FYNNEI. CDR3 sequence reads: CASSEGLSTPDTQYF. The CDR3 nucleotides are TGTGCCAGCAGTGAAGGACTATCCACCCCAGATACGCAGTATTTT.

V and J are TRBV4-1 and TRBJ1-1; D gene ambiguous. Germline CDR1 reads MGHRA; CDR2 reads YSYEKL. The CDR3 covers 15 residues. Trimming took 1 base from V and 1 from J, leaving 10 bases between them. The CDR3 here is CASSQAAGQNTEAFF. CDR3 coding DNA: TGCGCCAGCAGCCAAGCGGCAGGTCAGAACACTGAAGCTTTCTTT.

This chain uses TRBV28 with TRBJ2-1; 9 positions match TRBD2. The V gene end was trimmed by 3 bases and the J gene end by 7 bases; junction bases not matched to a gene: 4. The CDR3 is made up of 14 amino acids. Per germline, CDR1 MDHEN and CDR2 SYDVKM. The CDR3 protein is CASSFTSGQNEQFF. DNA of the CDR3: TGTGCCAGCAGTTTTACTAGCGGGCAGAATGAGCAGTTCTTC.